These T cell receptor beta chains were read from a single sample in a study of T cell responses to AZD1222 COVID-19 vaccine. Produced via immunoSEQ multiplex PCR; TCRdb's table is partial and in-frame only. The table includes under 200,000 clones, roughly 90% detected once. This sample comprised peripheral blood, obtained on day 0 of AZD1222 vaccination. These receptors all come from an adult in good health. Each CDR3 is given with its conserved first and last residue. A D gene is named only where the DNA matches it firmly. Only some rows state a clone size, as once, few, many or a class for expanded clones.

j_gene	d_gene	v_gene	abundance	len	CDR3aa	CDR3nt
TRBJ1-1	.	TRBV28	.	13	CASSRTANTEAFF	TGTGCCAGCAGTCGCACAGCGAACACTGAAGCTTTCTTT
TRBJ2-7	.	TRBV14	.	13	CASSQVRLYEQYF	TGTGCCAGCAGCCAAGTTCGGCTCTACGAGCAGTACTTC
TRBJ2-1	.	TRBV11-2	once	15	CASSPSETGHNEQFF	TGTGCCAGCAGCCCCTCCGAAACAGGGCACAATGAGCAGTTCTTC
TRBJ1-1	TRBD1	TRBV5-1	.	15	CASSPGTDGNTEAFF	TGCGCCAGCAGCCCAGGGACAGATGGGAACACTGAAGCTTTCTTT
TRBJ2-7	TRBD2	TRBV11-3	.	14	CASSLSSGSYEQYF	TGTGCCAGCAGCTTGTCTAGCGGGAGCTACGAGCAGTACTTC
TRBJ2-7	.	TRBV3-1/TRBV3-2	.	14	CASSQGRVYYEQYF	TGTGCCAGCAGCCAGGGACGGGTTTACTACGAGCAGTACTTC
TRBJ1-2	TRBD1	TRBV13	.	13	CASSVQGAAGYTF	TGTGCCAGCAGTGTCCAGGGGGCAGCGGGCTACACCTTC
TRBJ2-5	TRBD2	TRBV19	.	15	CASSIAGGSQETQYF	TGTGCCAGTAGTATAGCGGGGGGATCACAAGAGACCCAGTACTTC
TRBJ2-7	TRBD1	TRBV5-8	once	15	CASSLARGGRYEQYF	TGTGCCAGCAGCTTGGCCAGAGGGGGCCGCTACGAGCAGTACTTC
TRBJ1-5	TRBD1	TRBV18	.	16	CASSRVGTGGDQPQHF	TGTGCCAGCTCACGAGTCGGGACAGGGGGCGATCAGCCCCAGCATTTT
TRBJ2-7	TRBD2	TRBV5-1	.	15	CASSQGLAGVDEQYF	TGCGCCAGCAGCCAAGGACTAGCGGGAGTAGACGAGCAGTACTTC
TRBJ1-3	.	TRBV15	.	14	CATSEGGTGNTIYF	TGTGCCACCAGCGAGGGAGGGACTGGAAACACCATATATTTT
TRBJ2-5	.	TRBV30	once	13	CAGRTANGETQYF	TGTGCCGGACGCACAGCTAACGGAGAGACCCAGTACTTC
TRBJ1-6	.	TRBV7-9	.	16	CASSLPPPGKNSPLHF	TGTGCCAGCAGCTTACCACCCCCGGGGAAAAATTCACCCCTCCACTTT
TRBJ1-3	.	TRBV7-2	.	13	CASSLVTGNTIYF	TGTGCCAGCAGCTTGGTGACAGGAAACACCATATATTTT
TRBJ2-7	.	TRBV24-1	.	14	CATSGPGRDYEQYF	TGTGCCACCAGTGGTCCCGGTAGGGACTACGAGCAGTACTTC
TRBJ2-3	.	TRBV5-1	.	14	CASSLGGFPDTQYF	TGCGCCAGCAGCTTGGGGGGGTTCCCAGATACGCAGTATTTT
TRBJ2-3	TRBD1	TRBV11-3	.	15	CASSKGTDQRGTQYF	TGTGCCAGCAGCAAAGGGACAGACCAGAGGGGGACGCAGTATTTT
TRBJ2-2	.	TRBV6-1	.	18	CASSDFFSKSHPSGELFF	TGTGCCAGCAGTGACTTTTTCAGTAAATCCCATCCTTCCGGGGAGCTGTTTTTT
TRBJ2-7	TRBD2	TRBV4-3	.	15	CASSQVAGGAYEQYF	TGCGCCAGCAGCCAAGTAGCGGGGGGGGCTTACGAGCAGTACTTC
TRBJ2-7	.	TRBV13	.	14	CASSLGAGHYEQYF	TGTGCCAGCAGCTTAGGCGCAGGACACTACGAGCAGTACTTC
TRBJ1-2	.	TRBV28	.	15	CASSFSRGLDYGYTF	TGTGCCAGCAGTTTCAGTAGGGGTTTGGACTATGGCTACACCTTC
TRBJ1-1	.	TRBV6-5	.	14	CASRITGRSTEAFF	TGTGCCAGCAGGATTACAGGTAGGAGCACTGAAGCTTTCTTT
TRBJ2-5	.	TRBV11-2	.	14	CASSLGSRGETQYF	TGTGCCAGCAGCTTAGGTTCGAGGGGAGAGACCCAGTACTTC
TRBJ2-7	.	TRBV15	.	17	CATSRDLGRASSYEQYF	TGTGCCACCAGCAGAGATCTAGGGCGGGCGAGCTCCTACGAGCAGTACTTC
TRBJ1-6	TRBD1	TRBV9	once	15	CASSTTGTGGSPLHF	TGTGCCAGCAGCACAACCGGGACAGGGGGATCACCCCTCCACTTT
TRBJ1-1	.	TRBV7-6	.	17	CASSLGLELSMNTEAFF	TGTGCCAGCAGCTTAGGTCTAGAGCTAAGCATGAACACTGAAGCTTTCTTT
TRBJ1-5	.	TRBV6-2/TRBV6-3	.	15	CASSNSGNSNQPQHF	TGTGCCAGCAGTAACTCGGGAAATAGCAATCAGCCCCAGCATTTT
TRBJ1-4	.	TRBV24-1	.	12	CATRGQDEKLFF	TGTGCCACGCGGGGGCAAGACGAAAAACTGTTTTTT
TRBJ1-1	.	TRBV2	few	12	CASEKSNTEAFF	TGTGCCAGCGAGAAGTCGAACACTGAAGCTTTCTTT